This T cell receptor beta chain was sequenced during a study of shared clonotypes between healthy human individuals. Looking at the study overall: Researchers assigned three CD4 naive, three CD4 memory, two CD8 naive and one CD8 memory plate to each donor. Study-wide results and caveats: Among four donors, roughly 5% of naive CD4 clonotypes were found in common. Clonotypes shared by all four donors outscored non-shared clonotypes in generation probability.

As for this clone: As yet, its antigen is unknown.

Naive CD8 isolation took CD45RO-negative cells positively selected for CCR7 and excluded terminally differentiated effector memory CD45RA+ cells. Each of the donors was a healthy adult who was HIV-negative and had not had a recent acute infection or vaccination. The CDR3 sequence is 15 residues long. CDR1 SGHVS and CDR2 FNYEAQ come from the germline V gene. Trimming took off 5 bases at V and 8 bases at J, with 19 bases between the two ends. Clones were read by immunoSEQ multiplex PCR, and TCRdb kept only the in-frame ones, dropping some. The sample holds about 2.2 million clones, approximately 92% seen once.

Sequences were obtained from naive CD8+ T cells from PBMCs. The rearrangement links TRBV7-6 to TRBJ1-3, with D perhaps TRBD1 (5 bases). The clonotype was recovered from a man aged 18 to 30 in good health. Some clones in this sample may be carry-over from other donors' samples. The CDR3 sequence is CASSRGVGPGDTIYF. CDR3 bases: TGTGCCAGCAGCCGAGGGGTAGGCCCGGGGGACACCATATATTTT.